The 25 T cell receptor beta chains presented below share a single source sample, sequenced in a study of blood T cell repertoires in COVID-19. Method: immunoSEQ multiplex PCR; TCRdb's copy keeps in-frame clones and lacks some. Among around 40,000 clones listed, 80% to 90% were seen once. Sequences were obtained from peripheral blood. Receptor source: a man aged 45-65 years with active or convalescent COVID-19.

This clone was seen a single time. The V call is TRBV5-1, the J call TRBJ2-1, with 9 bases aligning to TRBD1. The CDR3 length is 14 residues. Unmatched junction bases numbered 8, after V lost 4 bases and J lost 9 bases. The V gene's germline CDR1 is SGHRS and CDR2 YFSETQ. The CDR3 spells CASSKDRGGSEQFF. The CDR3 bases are TGCGCCAGCAGCAAGGACAGGGGAGGGAGTGAGCAGTTCTTC.

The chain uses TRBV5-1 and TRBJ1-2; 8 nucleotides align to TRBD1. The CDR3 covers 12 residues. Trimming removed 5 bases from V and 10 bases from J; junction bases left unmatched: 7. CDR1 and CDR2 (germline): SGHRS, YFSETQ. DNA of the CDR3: TGCGCCAGCAGAGACAGGGGAATTGACTACACCTTC. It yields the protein CASRDRGIDYTF.

CDR3 in amino acids: CASSLGGVANYGYTF. The CDR3 DNA follows: TGTGCCAGCAGCTTAGGGGGGGTTGCTAACTATGGCTACACCTTC. V gene TRBV7-2 combines with J gene TRBJ1-2, with D tentatively TRBD1 (5 bases). Trimming left V 1 base short and J 0 bases short, with 9 bases between. Germline CDR1 and CDR2: SGHTA and FQGNSA. This CDR3 spans 15 amino acids.

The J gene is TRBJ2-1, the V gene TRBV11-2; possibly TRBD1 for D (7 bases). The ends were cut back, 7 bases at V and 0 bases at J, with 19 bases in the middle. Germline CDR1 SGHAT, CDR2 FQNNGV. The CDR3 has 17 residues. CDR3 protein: CASNGGGPSLSYNEQFF. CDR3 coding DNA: TGTGCCAGCAACGGAGGGGGCCCTAGTCTCTCCTACAATGAGCAGTTCTTC.

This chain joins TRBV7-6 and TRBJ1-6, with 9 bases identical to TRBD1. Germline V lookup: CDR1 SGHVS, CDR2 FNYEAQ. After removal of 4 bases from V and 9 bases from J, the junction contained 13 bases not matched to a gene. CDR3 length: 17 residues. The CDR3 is CASSSTLDRGTGSPLHF. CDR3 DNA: TGTGCCAGCAGCTCCACCTTGGACAGGGGAACGGGTTCACCCCTCCACTTT.

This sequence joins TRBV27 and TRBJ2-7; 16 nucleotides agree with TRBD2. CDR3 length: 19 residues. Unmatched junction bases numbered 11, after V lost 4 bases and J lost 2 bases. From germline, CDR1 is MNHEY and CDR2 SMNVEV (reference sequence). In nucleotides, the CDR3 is TGTGCCAGCAGTTCCGGGACTAGCGGGAGGGGACTATTAACCTACGAGCAGTACTTC. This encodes CASSSGTSGRGLLTYEQYF.

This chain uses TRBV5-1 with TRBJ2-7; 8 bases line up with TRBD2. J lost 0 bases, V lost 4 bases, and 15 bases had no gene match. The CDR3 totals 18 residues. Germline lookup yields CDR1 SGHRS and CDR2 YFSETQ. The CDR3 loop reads CASSRDPGGSPVSYEQYF. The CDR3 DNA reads TGCGCCAGCAGCCGGGACCCGGGGGGGAGTCCCGTCTCCTACGAGCAGTACTTC.

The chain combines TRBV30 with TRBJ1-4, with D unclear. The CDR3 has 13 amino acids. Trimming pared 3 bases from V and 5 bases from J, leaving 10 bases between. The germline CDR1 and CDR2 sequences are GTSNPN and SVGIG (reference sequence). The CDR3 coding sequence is TGTGCCTGGAGGCCTCGGCGGAATGAAAAACTGTTTTTT. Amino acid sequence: CAWRPRRNEKLFF. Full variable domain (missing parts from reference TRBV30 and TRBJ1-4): SQTIHQWPATLVQPVGSPLSLECTVEGTSNPNLYWYRQAAGRGLQLLFYSVGIGQISSEVPQNLSASRPQDRQFILSSKKLLLSDSGFYLCAWRPRRNEKLFFGSGTQLSVL.

The CDR3 reads CASSLLLEGLGFDNEQFF. Written as DNA, the CDR3 is TGTGCCAGCAGTTTATTGTTGGAGGGTCTGGGGTTTGACAATGAGCAGTTCTTC. The V and J genes are TRBV28 and TRBJ2-1; TRBD2 is a possible D gene (6 bases). The germline gives CDR1 MDHEN, CDR2 SYDVKM. CDR3 size: 18 residues. V lost 1 base and J lost 5, with 21 bases in between.

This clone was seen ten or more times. The CDR3 loop is CAWSQGTGNTIYF. For the CDR3, the DNA is TGTGCCTGGAGTCAGGGGACGGGAAACACCATATATTTT. The V call is TRBV30, the J call TRBJ1-3; possibly TRBD1 for D (6 bases). The ends were cut back, 2 bases at V and 4 bases at J, with 9 bases in the middle. Germline CDR1 GTSNPN, CDR2 SVGIG (reference sequence). The CDR3 consists of 13 residues.

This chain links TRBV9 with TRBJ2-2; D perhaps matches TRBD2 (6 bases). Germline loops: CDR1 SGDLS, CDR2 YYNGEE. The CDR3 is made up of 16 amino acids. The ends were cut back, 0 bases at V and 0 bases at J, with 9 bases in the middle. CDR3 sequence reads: CASSVGVAANTGELFF. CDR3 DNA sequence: TGTGCCAGCAGCGTAGGGGTAGCGGCGAACACCGGGGAGCTGTTTTTT.

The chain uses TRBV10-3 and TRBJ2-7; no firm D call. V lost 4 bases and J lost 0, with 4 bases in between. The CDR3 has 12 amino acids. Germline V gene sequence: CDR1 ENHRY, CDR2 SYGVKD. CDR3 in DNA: TGTGCCATCAGTGCCGGCTCCTACGAGCAGTACTTC. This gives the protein CAISAGSYEQYF.

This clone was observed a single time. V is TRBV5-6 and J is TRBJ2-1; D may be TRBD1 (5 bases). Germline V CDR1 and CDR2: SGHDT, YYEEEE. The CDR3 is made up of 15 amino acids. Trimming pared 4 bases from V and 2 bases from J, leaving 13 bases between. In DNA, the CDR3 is TGTGCCAGCAGCCCTCCAGGGAACACCTACAATGAGCAGTTCTTC. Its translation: CASSPPGNTYNEQFF. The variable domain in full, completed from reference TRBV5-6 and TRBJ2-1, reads DAGVTQSPTHLIKTRGQQVTLRCSPKSGHDTVSWYQQALGQGPQFIFQYYEEEERQRGNFPDRFSGHQFPNYSSELNVNALLLGDSALYLCASSPPGNTYNEQFFGPGTRLTVL.

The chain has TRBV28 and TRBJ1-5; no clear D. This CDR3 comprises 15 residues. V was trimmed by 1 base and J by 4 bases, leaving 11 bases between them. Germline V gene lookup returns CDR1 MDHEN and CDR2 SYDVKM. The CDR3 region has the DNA TGTGCCAGCAGTTTATTGTACGGGGAAAATCAGCCCCAGCATTTT. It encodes CASSLLYGENQPQHF.

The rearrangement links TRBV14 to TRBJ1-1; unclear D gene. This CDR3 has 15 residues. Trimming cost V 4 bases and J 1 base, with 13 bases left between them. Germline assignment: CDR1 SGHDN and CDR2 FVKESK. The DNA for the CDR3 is TGTGCCAGCAGCCGACTTTTGGCCTCGAACACTGAAGCTTTCTTT. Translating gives CASSRLLASNTEAFF.

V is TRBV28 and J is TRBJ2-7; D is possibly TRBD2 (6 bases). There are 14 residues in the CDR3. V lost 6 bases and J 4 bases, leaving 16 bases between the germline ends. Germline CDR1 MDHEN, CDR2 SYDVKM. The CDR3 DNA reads TGTGCCAGCAGCCGGGCGCGGGAACTTTACGAGCAGTACTTC. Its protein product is CASSRARELYEQYF.

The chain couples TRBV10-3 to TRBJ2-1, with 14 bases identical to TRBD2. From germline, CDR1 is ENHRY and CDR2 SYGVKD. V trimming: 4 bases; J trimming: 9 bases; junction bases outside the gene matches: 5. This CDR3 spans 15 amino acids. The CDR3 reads CAISAQTSGGGEQFF. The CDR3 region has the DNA TGTGCCATCAGTGCTCAGACTAGCGGGGGGGGTGAGCAGTTCTTC.

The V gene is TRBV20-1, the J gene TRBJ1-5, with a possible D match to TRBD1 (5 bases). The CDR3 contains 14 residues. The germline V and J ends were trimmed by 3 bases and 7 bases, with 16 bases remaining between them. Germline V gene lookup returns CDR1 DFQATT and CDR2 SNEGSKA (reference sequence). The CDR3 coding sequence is TGCAGTGCTAGTCGGGGGGTTGTGGAACAGCCCCAGCATTTT. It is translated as CSASRGVVEQPQHF.

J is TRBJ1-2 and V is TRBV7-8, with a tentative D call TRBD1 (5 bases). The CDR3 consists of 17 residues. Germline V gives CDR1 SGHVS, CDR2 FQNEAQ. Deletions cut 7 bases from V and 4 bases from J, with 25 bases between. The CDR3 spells CASTQGAGNGKVYGYTF. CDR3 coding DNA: TGTGCCAGCACCCAAGGGGCAGGGAATGGAAAAGTCTATGGCTACACCTTC.

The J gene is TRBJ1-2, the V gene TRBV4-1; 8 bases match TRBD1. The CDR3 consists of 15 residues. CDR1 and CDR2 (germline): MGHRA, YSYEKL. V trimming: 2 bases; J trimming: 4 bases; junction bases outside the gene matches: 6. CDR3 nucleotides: TGCGCCAGCAGCCAAATCGCAGGGGGCATCTATGGCTACACCTTC. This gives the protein CASSQIAGGIYGYTF.

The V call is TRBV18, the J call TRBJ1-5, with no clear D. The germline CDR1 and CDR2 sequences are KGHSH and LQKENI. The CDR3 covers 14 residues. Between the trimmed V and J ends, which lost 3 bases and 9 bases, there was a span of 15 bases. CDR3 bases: TGTGCCAGCTCACCCCGAACCGGGAACCCGCCCCAGCATTTT. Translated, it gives CASSPRTGNPPQHF.

CDR3 sequence: CASSRTPYNEQFF. CDR3 DNA sequence: TGTGCCAGCTCACGTACACCTTACAATGAGCAGTTCTTC. The V and J genes are TRBV18 and TRBJ2-1; D is undetermined. The CDR3 is 13 residues long. Germline CDR1 KGHSH, CDR2 LQKENI. Trimming cost V 4 bases and J 4 bases, with 8 bases left between them.

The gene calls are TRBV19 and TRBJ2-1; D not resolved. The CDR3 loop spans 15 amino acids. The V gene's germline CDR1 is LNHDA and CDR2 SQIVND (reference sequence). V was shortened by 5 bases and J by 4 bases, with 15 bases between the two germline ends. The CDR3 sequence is CASSVTPGRYNEQFF. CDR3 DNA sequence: TGTGCCAGTAGTGTAACCCCTGGGCGTTACAATGAGCAGTTCTTC.

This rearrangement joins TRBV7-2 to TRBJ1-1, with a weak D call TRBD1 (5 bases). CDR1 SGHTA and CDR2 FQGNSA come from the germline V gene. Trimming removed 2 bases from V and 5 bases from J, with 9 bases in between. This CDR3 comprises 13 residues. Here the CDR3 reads CASSLYGGTEAFF. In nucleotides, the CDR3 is TGTGCCAGCAGCTTATATGGGGGGACTGAAGCTTTCTTT.

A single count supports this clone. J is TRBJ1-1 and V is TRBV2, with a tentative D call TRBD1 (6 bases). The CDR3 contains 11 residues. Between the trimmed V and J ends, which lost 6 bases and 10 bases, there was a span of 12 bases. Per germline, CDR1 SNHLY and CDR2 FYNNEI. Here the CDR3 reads CASRGDTLAFF. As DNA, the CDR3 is TGTGCCAGCAGAGGGGACACTCTAGCTTTCTTT.